The entry below gives a single T cell receptor beta chain sequence along with its context. Germline values: CDR1 SGHDT, CDR2 YYEEEE. V trimming: 1 base; J trimming: 3 bases; junction bases outside the gene matches: 2. The CDR3 consists of 15 residues. The data were produced by immunoSEQ multiplex PCR, yet TCRdb's version contains in-frame clones alone and is incomplete. The sample has about 480,000 clones, around nine tenths seen once. The data stem from a study of Ad26.COV2.S vaccination and SARS-CoV-2 variants. The sample's treatment: around 19 received Ad26.COV2.S at low or high dose, single or two shots; roughly five received placebo; per-sample allocation not given. Each sample was drawn 63 days after the first injection (of vaccine or placebo). The individual, an adult aged 18-55 years, was a donor in Boston.

The chain couples TRBV5-6 to TRBJ1-2; 11 bases are shared with TRBD1. The source is a person between 18 and 60 years old who received the Ad26.COV2.S COVID-19 vaccine or a placebo. The source material was peripheral blood, sampled in a trial of Ad26.COV2.S vaccine versus placebo. The CDR3 DNA reads TGTGCCAGCAGCTTGTTGGGACAGGGGGACTATGGCTACACCTTC. This translates into CASSLLGQGDYGYTF.